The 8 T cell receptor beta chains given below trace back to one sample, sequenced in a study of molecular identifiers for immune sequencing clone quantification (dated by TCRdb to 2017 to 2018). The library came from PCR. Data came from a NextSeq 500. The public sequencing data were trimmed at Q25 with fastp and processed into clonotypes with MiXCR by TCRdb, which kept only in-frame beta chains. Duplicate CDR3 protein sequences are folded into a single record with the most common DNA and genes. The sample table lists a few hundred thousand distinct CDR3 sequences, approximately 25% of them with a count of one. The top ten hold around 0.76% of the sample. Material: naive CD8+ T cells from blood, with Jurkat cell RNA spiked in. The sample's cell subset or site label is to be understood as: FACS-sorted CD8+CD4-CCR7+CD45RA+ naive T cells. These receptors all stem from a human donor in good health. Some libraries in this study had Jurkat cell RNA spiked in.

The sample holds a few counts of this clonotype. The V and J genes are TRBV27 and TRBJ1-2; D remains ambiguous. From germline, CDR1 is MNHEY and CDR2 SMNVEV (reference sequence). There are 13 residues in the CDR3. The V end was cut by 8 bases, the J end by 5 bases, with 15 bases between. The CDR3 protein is CASSPFGEYGYTF. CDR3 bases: TGTGCCAGCTCTCCCTTTGGGGAGTATGGCTACACCTTC.

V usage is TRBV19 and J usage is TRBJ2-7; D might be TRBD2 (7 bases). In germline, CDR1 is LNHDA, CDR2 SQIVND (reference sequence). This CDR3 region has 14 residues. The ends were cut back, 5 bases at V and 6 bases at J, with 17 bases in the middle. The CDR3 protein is CASSDGTGGSEQYF. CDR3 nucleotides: TGTGCCAGTAGTGATGGGACGGGGGGCAGCGAGCAGTACTTC.

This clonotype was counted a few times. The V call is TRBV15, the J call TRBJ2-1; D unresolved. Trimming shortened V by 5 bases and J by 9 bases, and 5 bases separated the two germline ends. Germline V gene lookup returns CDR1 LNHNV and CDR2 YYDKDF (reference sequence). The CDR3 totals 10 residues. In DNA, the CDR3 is TGTGCCACCAGCTGCACTGAGCAGTTCTTC. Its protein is CATSCTEQFF. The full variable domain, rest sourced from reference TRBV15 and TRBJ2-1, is DAMVIQNPRYQVTQFGKPVTLSCSQTLNHNVMYWYQQKSSQAPKLLFHYYDKDFNNEADTPDNFQSRRPNTSFCFLDIRSPGLGDTAMYLCATSCTEQFFGPGTRLTVL.

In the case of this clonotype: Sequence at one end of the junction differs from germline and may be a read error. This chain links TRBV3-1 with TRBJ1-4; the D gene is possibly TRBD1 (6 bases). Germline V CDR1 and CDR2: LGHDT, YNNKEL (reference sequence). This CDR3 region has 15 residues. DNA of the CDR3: TGTGCCGGCAGCTCGTGGACAGAGGGAAGTGAAAAACTGTTTTTT. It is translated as CAGSSWTEGSEKLFF.

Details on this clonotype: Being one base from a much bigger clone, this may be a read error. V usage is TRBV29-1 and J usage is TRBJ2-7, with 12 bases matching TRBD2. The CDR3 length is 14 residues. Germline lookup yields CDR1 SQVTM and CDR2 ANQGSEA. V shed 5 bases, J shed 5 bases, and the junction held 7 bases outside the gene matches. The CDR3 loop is CSVRLAGAAHEQYF. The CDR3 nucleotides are TGCAGCGTTAGACTAGCGGGGGCCGCCCACGAGCAGTACTTC.

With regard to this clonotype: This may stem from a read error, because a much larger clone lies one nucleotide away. The CDR3 DNA sequence: TGCGCCAGCAGCCAAGAATTGCCAGGGATAAAAACTGAAGCTTTCTTT. It encodes CASSQELPGIKTEAFF. The chain combines TRBV4-3 with TRBJ1-1; maybe TRBD1 (5 bases). V lost 0 bases and J lost 5, with 16 bases in between. The CDR3 covers 16 residues. Germline loops: CDR1 LGHNA, CDR2 YSLEER.

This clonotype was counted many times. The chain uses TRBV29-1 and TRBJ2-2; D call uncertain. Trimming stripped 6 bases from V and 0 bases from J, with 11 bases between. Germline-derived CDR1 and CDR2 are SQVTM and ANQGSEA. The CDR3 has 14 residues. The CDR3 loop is CSVLTETNTGELFF. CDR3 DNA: TGCAGCGTCCTGACGGAGACGAACACCGGGGAGCTGTTTTTT.

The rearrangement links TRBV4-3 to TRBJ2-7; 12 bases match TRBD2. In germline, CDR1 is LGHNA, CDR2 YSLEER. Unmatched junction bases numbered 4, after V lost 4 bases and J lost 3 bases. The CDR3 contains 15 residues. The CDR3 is CASSRRTSGVYEQYF. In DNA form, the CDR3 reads TGCGCCAGCAGCCGAAGGACTAGCGGGGTCTACGAGCAGTACTTC.